A selection of T cell receptor beta chains follows, all from one sample in a study of T cell responses to AZD1222 COVID-19 vaccine. Profiled with immunoSEQ multiplex PCR; TCRdb holds only in-frame clones, not every one. Among 130,000 to 150,000 clones listed, 82% were seen once. Sample: peripheral blood, taken on day 0 of MenACWY control vaccination. The receptor set was obtained from an adult in good health. Both conserved end residues are part of each CDR3. D genes are given only for firm matches. Not all rows give a size; the values are once, few, many and, for expanded clones, a class.

length: 13
V: TRBV9
J: TRBJ1-4
size: once
D: NA
DNA: TGTGCCAGCAGCCGCGGGCTGAGTGAAAAACTGTTTTTT
CDR3: CASSRGLSEKLFF

length: 17
V: TRBV4-1
J: TRBJ2-2
size: few
D: TRBD1
DNA: TGCGCCAGCAGCCTAAGCCCGGGACAGATGAACACCGGGGAGCTGTTTTTT
CDR3: CASSLSPGQMNTGELFF

length: 20
V: TRBV12-2
J: TRBJ2-5
size: NA
D: NA
DNA: TGTGCAAGTCGCTTAGAGGTGACTAGCGGTTTAAAGTGGCGGGGGGAGACCCAGTACTTC
CDR3: CASRLEVTSGLKWRGETQYF

length: 16
V: TRBV5-1
J: TRBJ2-2
size: NA
D: NA
DNA: TGCGCCAGCAGAAAAGCGGGACAGTTTAGCACCGGGGAGCTGTTTTTT
CDR3: CASRKAGQFSTGELFF

length: 14
V: TRBV19
J: TRBJ2-3
size: once
D: TRBD2
DNA: TGTGCCAGTAGTATTAGCGGGGGTCGAGATACGCAGTATTTT
CDR3: CASSISGGRDTQYF

length: 17
V: TRBV4-1
J: TRBJ1-4
size: NA
D: NA
DNA: TGCGCCAGCAGCCATAATGTGGGGACGAGGGGAGCTGAAAAACTGTTTTTT
CDR3: CASSHNVGTRGAEKLFF

length: 16
V: TRBV19
J: TRBJ1-1
size: NA
D: NA
DNA: TGTGCCAGTAGTATCGGATGGCAGGGGCTCCACACTGAAGCTTTCTTT
CDR3: CASSIGWQGLHTEAFF

length: 14
V: TRBV5-4
J: TRBJ2-5
size: NA
D: TRBD1
DNA: TGTGCCAGCAGCTTGTTCCAGGGGGAAGAGACCCAGTACTTC
CDR3: CASSLFQGEETQYF

length: 14
V: TRBV7-9
J: TRBJ2-5
size: NA
D: TRBD1
DNA: TGTGCCAGCAGCTGGACAGGGGAGGGGGAGACCCAGTACTTC
CDR3: CASSWTGEGETQYF

length: 15
V: TRBV18
J: TRBJ1-1
size: NA
D: NA
DNA: TGTGCCAGCTCACCACCGGGGGGGGTGGGCACTGAAGCTTTCTTT
CDR3: CASSPPGGVGTEAFF

length: 13
V: TRBV7-9
J: TRBJ2-1
size: NA
D: NA
DNA: TGTGCCAGCAGCCAGACAGCATACAATGAGCAGTTCTTC
CDR3: CASSQTAYNEQFF

length: 11
V: TRBV3-1/TRBV3-2
J: TRBJ1-1
size: NA
D: NA
DNA: TGTGCCAGCAGCCGTCAATCTGAAGCTTTCTTT
CDR3: CASSRQSEAFF

length: 14
V: TRBV9
J: TRBJ2-3
size: NA
D: NA
DNA: TGTGCCAGCAGCCCCCGGGGATCCTGGGATACGCAGTATTTT
CDR3: CASSPRGSWDTQYF

length: 12
V: TRBV2
J: TRBJ1-6
size: NA
D: NA
DNA: TGTGCCAGCAGGGACAGAAATTCACCCCTCCACTTT
CDR3: CASRDRNSPLHF

length: 14
V: TRBV2
J: TRBJ2-2
size: NA
D: NA
DNA: TGTGCCAGCAGTGGGGGTGTTAATCCCGGGGAGCTGTTTTTT
CDR3: CASSGGVNPGELFF

length: 14
V: TRBV6-1
J: TRBJ1-2
size: NA
D: NA
DNA: TGTGCCAGCACTGAAGGGTCCACGGTCTATGGCTACACCTTC
CDR3: CASTEGSTVYGYTF

length: 13
V: TRBV9
J: TRBJ2-5
size: NA
D: NA
DNA: TGTGCCAGCAGCGACCGGCCAACCGCGACCCAGTACTTC
CDR3: CASSDRPTATQYF

length: 19
V: TRBV7-2
J: TRBJ2-3
size: NA
D: TRBD2
DNA: TGTGCCAGCAGCCCTTTACTAGCGGGGGGGCCGGAGCGGGCAGATACGCAGTATTTT
CDR3: CASSPLLAGGPERADTQYF

length: 14
V: TRBV28
J: TRBJ1-1
size: NA
D: NA
DNA: TGTGCCAGCAGTTTATACAGACAGAACACTGAAGCTTTCTTT
CDR3: CASSLYRQNTEAFF

length: 15
V: TRBV4-1
J: TRBJ2-1
size: NA
D: NA
DNA: TGCGCCAGCAGCCAAGAACCAGGGATCGGCGCGGCGCAGTTCTTC
CDR3: CASSQEPGIGAAQFF

length: 14
V: TRBV5-1
J: TRBJ1-3
size: NA
D: NA
DNA: TGCGCCAGCAGCCCTGGAACGGAGGGAAACACCATATATTTT
CDR3: CASSPGTEGNTIYF

length: 20
V: TRBV3-1/TRBV3-2
J: TRBJ2-2
size: NA
D: TRBD2
DNA: TGTGCCAGCAGCCAAGATAGGGCGGGGGGCCCGGTCAGCGACACCGGGGAGCTGTTTTTT
CDR3: CASSQDRAGGPVSDTGELFF

length: 15
V: TRBV27
J: TRBJ2-1
size: NA
D: TRBD2
DNA: TGTGCCAGCAGTTTATTCCGGGGGGGGCTGGATGAGCAGTTCTTC
CDR3: CASSLFRGGLDEQFF

length: 17
V: TRBV3-1/TRBV3-2
J: TRBJ2-1
size: NA
D: NA
DNA: TGTGCCAGCAGCCAAGGGACAACGGGTACCTCCTACAATGAGCAGTTCTTC
CDR3: CASSQGTTGTSYNEQFF

length: 14
V: TRBV2
J: TRBJ1-1
size: NA
D: TRBD1
DNA: TGTGCCAGCAGTTCGGACAGGAGGAACACTGAAGCTTTCTTT
CDR3: CASSSDRRNTEAFF

length: 14
V: TRBV5-1
J: TRBJ2-5
size: few
D: NA
DNA: TGCGCCAGCAGCTTGGACGTACAGCAAGAGACCCAGTACTTC
CDR3: CASSLDVQQETQYF

length: 15
V: TRBV5-1
J: TRBJ1-5
size: NA
D: TRBD1
DNA: TGCGCCAGCAGCTCAACAGGGGCGTTCAATCAGCCCCAGCATTTT
CDR3: CASSSTGAFNQPQHF

length: 14
V: TRBV5-1
J: TRBJ1-2
size: once
D: NA
DNA: TGCGCCAGCAGTCCCCGGGGGGTCCCCTATGGCTACACCTTC
CDR3: CASSPRGVPYGYTF

length: 15
V: TRBV7-2
J: TRBJ1-4
size: NA
D: NA
DNA: TGTGCCAGCAACGTGGGGGGCCTGACTAATGAAAAACTGTTTTTT
CDR3: CASNVGGLTNEKLFF

length: 15
V: TRBV4-1
J: TRBJ1-5
size: NA
D: TRBD1
DNA: TGCGCCAGCAGCTGGTCCGGGACAGAGAATCAGCCCCAGCATTTT
CDR3: CASSWSGTENQPQHF

length: 15
V: TRBV5-1
J: TRBJ2-5
size: NA
D: TRBD2
DNA: TGCGCCAGCAGCTTGGACGGACTAGACGGAGAGACCCAGTACTTC
CDR3: CASSLDGLDGETQYF

length: 16
V: TRBV7-2
J: TRBJ2-3
size: NA
D: NA
DNA: TGTGCCAGCAGCTTAGTTGGACAGACCACCACAGATACGCAGTATTTT
CDR3: CASSLVGQTTTDTQYF

length: 17
V: TRBV7-8
J: TRBJ1-4
size: NA
D: TRBD1
DNA: TGTGCCAGCAGCTCGCGACAGGGTTCTTCAACTAATGAAAAACTGTTTTTT
CDR3: CASSSRQGSSTNEKLFF

length: 17
V: TRBV27
J: TRBJ1-2
size: NA
D: NA
DNA: TGTGCCAGCAGTTCCAACCAAGGGAGGCGGGCTAACTATGGCTACACCTTC
CDR3: CASSSNQGRRANYGYTF